Following are 24 T cell receptor beta chains from one sample sequenced in a study of blood T cell repertoires in COVID-19. Clones were read by immunoSEQ multiplex PCR, and TCRdb kept only the in-frame ones, dropping some. The sample records fewer than 200,000 clones, over 75% being singletons. The sequenced sample consisted of peripheral blood. The source of these receptors is a woman older than 75 with acute or convalescent COVID-19.

The chain couples TRBV12-5 to TRBJ2-2; 12 bases line up with TRBD2. The length of the CDR3 is 15 residues. With 5 bases clipped from V and 9 bases from J, the junction kept 7 bases outside the gene matches. Germline CDR1 reads LGHNT; CDR2 reads FRNRAP. The CDR3, as DNA: TGTGCTAGTGGTCCCGGACTAGCGGGAAACTGGGAGCTGTTTTTT. Amino acids: CASGPGLAGNWELFF.

This clone was seen ten or more times. The V call is TRBV3-1 (or the pseudogene TRBV3-2), the J call TRBJ1-5; TRBD1 matches at 8 bases. Per germline, CDR1 LGHDT and CDR2 YNNKEL (reference sequence). This CDR3 has 14 amino acids. The junction had 1 base not matched to a gene; V was cut back by 2 bases and J by 4 bases. CDR3 in amino acids: CASSQRTGNQPQHF. The DNA for the CDR3 is TGTGCCAGCAGCCAACGGACAGGGAATCAGCCCCAGCATTTT.

This sequence joins TRBV19 and TRBJ1-2, with 9 bases matching TRBD1. This CDR3 has 11 residues. The V segment lost 5 bases and the J segment 13 bases; nucleotides outside the gene matches: 5. The V gene's germline CDR1 is LNHDA and CDR2 SQIVND (reference sequence). The chain's CDR3 is CASSSGTGLTF. The CDR3 nucleotides are TGTGCCAGTAGTTCCGGGACAGGGCTCACCTTC.

The rearrangement uses TRBV6-2 or TRBV6-3 and TRBJ1-2; 8 bases fit TRBD1. Germline V CDR1 and CDR2: MNHEY, SVGEGT. Losses at the gene ends were 4 bases for V and 6 bases for J; bases not matched to a gene: 4. This CDR3 contains 13 residues. The CDR3 sequence: CASSLTGDNGYTF. The CDR3 bases are TGTGCCAGCAGTTTGACAGGGGACAATGGCTACACCTTC.

J is TRBJ1-4 and V is TRBV10-3; D possibly corresponds to TRBD1 (6 bases). The CDR3 contains 16 residues. Germline V gives CDR1 ENHRY, CDR2 SYGVKD. The germline V and J ends were trimmed by 2 bases and 3 bases, with 13 bases remaining between them. The CDR3 sequence: CAISEAPPGANEKLFF. DNA for the CDR3: TGTGCCATCAGTGAGGCCCCGCCAGGGGCTAATGAAAAACTGTTTTTT.

The chain recombines TRBV7-9 with TRBJ2-3; the match to TRBD2 covers 10 bases. Germline lookup yields CDR1 SEHNR and CDR2 FQNEAQ (reference sequence). This CDR3 is built from 15 residues. V lost 5 bases and J lost 2; bases outside the gene matches: 4. CDR3 amino acids: CASSRLAGVTDTQYF. CDR3 DNA: TGTGCCAGCAGCAGGCTAGCGGGAGTCACAGATACGCAGTATTTT.

The rearrangement joins TRBV15 to TRBJ2-3, with D unclear. V lost 0 bases to trimming and J lost 1 base, with 11 bases between them. CDR1 is LNHNV and CDR2 is YYDKDF in the germline V gene (reference sequence). The CDR3 is 16 residues long. DNA for the CDR3: TGTGCCACCAGCAGAGATGCGCCGAGGCGCACAGATACGCAGTATTTT. As protein: CATSRDAPRRTDTQYF.

The chain couples TRBV6-5 to TRBJ1-4; TRBD1 matches 7 bases. V lost 4 bases to trimming and J lost 4 bases; unmatched junction nucleotides: 3. CDR3 length: 14 amino acids. CDR1 MNHEY and CDR2 SVGAGI come from the germline V gene. The CDR3 DNA follows: TGTGCCAGCAGTTTCGACAGGGTTAATGAAAAACTGTTTTTT. It translates to CASSFDRVNEKLFF.

This clone appeared once. The chain uses TRBV29-1 and TRBJ2-3; D unclear. Trimming left V 6 bases short and J 5 bases short, with 6 bases between. The germline V gene encodes CDR1 SQVTM and CDR2 ANQGSEA. The CDR3 consists of 10 residues. Here the CDR3 reads CSVLRDTQYF. CDR3 sequence (DNA): TGCAGCGTCCTCAGAGATACGCAGTATTTT.

The chain joins TRBV7-9 to TRBJ2-7, with 10 bases matching TRBD1. Germline V gene lookup returns CDR1 SEHNR and CDR2 FQNEAQ (reference sequence). V gave up 5 bases and J gave up 0 bases; unmatched junction bases: 13. The CDR3 covers 18 residues. The CDR3: CASSAPPGQGSSSYEQYF. CDR3 nucleotide sequence: TGTGCCAGCAGCGCGCCTCCGGGACAGGGGTCGAGCTCCTACGAGCAGTACTTC.

This clone was counted a few times. This same CDR3 is encoded by further DNA sequences in the sample. The V call is TRBV15, the J call TRBJ1-6; the D gene is possibly TRBD1 (6 bases). Looked up from germline, CDR1 is LNHNV and CDR2 is YYDKDF (reference sequence). V shed 1 base and J shed 7 bases, with 11 bases lying between them. There are 15 residues in the CDR3. As DNA, the CDR3 is TGTGCCACCAGCAGAGGGCGGGGGCGGAATTCACCCCTCCACTTT. Encoded protein: CATSRGRGRNSPLHF.

In its sample, this clone was seen once. The chain uses TRBV9 and TRBJ2-5; 9 bases fit TRBD2. Germline CDR1 SGDLS, CDR2 YYNGEE. With V trimmed by 4 bases and J by 5 bases, 6 bases remained unmatched. The CDR3 loop spans 14 amino acids. The CDR3 here is CASSLHSGSETQYF. The CDR3 region has the DNA TGTGCCAGCAGCCTTCATAGCGGGAGCGAGACCCAGTACTTC.

This clone came up once. The chain carries TRBV12-3 or TRBV12-4 and TRBJ2-7; 7 nucleotides match TRBD1. V gave up 4 bases and J gave up 4 bases; unmatched junction bases: 4. The CDR3 totals 13 residues. In DNA, the CDR3 is TGTGCCAGCAGTTGGGGGACAGTTTACGAGCAGTACTTC. Amino acids: CASSWGTVYEQYF.

This rearrangement joins TRBV7-2 to TRBJ1-5, with TRBD1 identical over 12 bases. Germline V gene data show CDR1 as SGHTA and CDR2 as FQGNSA. The CDR3 has 18 residues. The junction had 5 bases not matched to a gene; V was cut back by 0 bases and J by 2 bases. DNA of the CDR3: TGTGCCAGCAGCTTAGCGGGGACAGGGGGCGCGGGCAATCAGCCCCAGCATTTT. Translating gives CASSLAGTGGAGNQPQHF.

In this sample, this clone turned up once. Other DNA sequences in this specimen translate into the identical CDR3. The CDR3 DNA follows: TGTGCCAGCAGCTTGGGGCAGGGCAGCACAGATACGCAGTATTTT. It translates to CASSLGQGSTDTQYF. The chain joins TRBV5-6 to TRBJ2-3; D may be TRBD1 (5 bases). The CDR3 runs to 15 residues. Germline V lookup: CDR1 SGHDT, CDR2 YYEEEE. The V gene lost 0 bases and the J gene lost 0 bases, with 8 bases spanning the gap.

This CDR3 reads CASSGTGDQPQHF. In nucleotides, the CDR3 is TGTGCCAGCAGTGGGACAGGGGATCAGCCCCAGCATTTT. The chain links TRBV5-5 to TRBJ1-5; TRBD1 matches at 10 bases. Germline CDR1 is SGHKS and CDR2 is YYEKEE (reference sequence). V was pared by 5 bases and J by 5 bases, with 1 base of the junction left unmatched. The CDR3 totals 13 residues.

The chain combines TRBV28 with TRBJ1-4, with TRBD1 as a possible D gene (5 bases). The germline V gene encodes CDR1 MDHEN and CDR2 SYDVKM. This CDR3 spans 15 amino acids. Trimming took off 3 bases at V and 8 bases at J, with 16 bases between the two ends. CDR3 coding DNA: TGTGCCAGCAGTTTGGGCCCAGGGCCCGGCGAAAAACTGTTTTTT. Translating gives CASSLGPGPGEKLFF. The full variable domain, completed using reference TRBV28 and TRBJ1-4, is DVKVTQSSRYLVKRTGEKVFLECVQDMDHENMFWYRQDPGLGLRLIYFSYDVKMKEKGDIPEGYSVSREKKERFSLILESASTNQTSMYLCASSLGPGPGEKLFFGSGTQLSVL.

The chain carries TRBV11-2 and TRBJ2-5; the D is unclear. Germline V gene sequence: CDR1 SGHAT, CDR2 FQNNGV. The CDR3 sequence is 14 residues long. Trimming shortened V by 0 bases and J by 9 bases, and 14 bases separated the two germline ends. DNA for the CDR3: TGTGCCAGCAGCTTAGAGGTACAGTTCGCCGCCCAGTACTTC. Its translation is CASSLEVQFAAQYF.

In this sample, this clone turned up once. The V gene is TRBV6-5, the J gene TRBJ2-3, with 8 bases identical to TRBD2. V lost 2 bases to trimming and J lost 1 base; unmatched junction nucleotides: 2. Germline-derived CDR1 and CDR2 are MNHEY and SVGAGI. CDR3 length: 15 amino acids. The DNA of the CDR3 is TGTGCCAGCAGTTACCGGGGGGGAGGCACAGATACGCAGTATTTT. Translated: CASSYRGGGTDTQYF.

CDR3 region: CASSFPKTGVQETQYF. Here the CDR3 DNA reads TGCGCCAGCAGCTTCCCGAAGACAGGGGTCCAAGAGACCCAGTACTTC. The chain carries TRBV5-1 and TRBJ2-5; 8 nucleotides agree with TRBD1. Germline V CDR1 and CDR2: SGHRS, YFSETQ. V shed 2 bases and J 1 base; nucleotides not matched to a gene: 7. The CDR3 totals 16 residues.

In this sample, this clone turned up once. The chain joins TRBV19 to TRBJ2-3, with TRBD2 matching over 7 bases. Germline assignment: CDR1 LNHDA and CDR2 SQIVND (reference sequence). Trimming cost V 4 bases and J 2 bases; bases outside gene matches: 18. CDR3 length equals 19 residues. The CDR3 sequence is CASSTFTGTNNQTTDTQYF. CDR3 coding DNA: TGTGCCAGTAGTACCTTCACCGGGACTAACAACCAAACCACAGATACGCAGTATTTT.

The J gene is TRBJ2-3, the V gene TRBV5-1; TRBD1 aligns across 9 bases. The trim removed 3 bases at V and 3 bases at J, leaving 8 bases unmatched. This CDR3 region has 16 residues. Germline V CDR1 and CDR2: SGHRS, YFSETQ. The CDR3 DNA sequence: TGCGCCAGCAGCTCGAGCCGGGACAGGGCTACAGATACGCAGTATTTT. It encodes CASSSSRDRATDTQYF.

V is TRBV18 and J is TRBJ1-1; TRBD1 matches 8 bases. The length of the CDR3 is 14 residues. V was pared by 4 bases and J by 1 base, with 2 bases of the junction left unmatched. The germline V gene encodes CDR1 KGHSH and CDR2 LQKENI. This CDR3 is CASSRDRRNTEAFF. The CDR3 DNA sequence: TGTGCCAGCTCACGGGACAGGAGGAACACTGAAGCTTTCTTT. The full variable domain, with the rest looked up from reference TRBV18 and TRBJ1-1, is NAGVMQNPRHLVRRRGQEARLRCSPMKGHSHVYWYRQLPEEGLKFMVYLQKENIIDESGMPKERFSAEFPKEGPSILRIQQVVRGDSAAYFCASSRDRRNTEAFFGQGTRLTVV.

This rearrangement joins TRBV30 to TRBJ1-1, with 7 positions matching TRBD1. CDR1 and CDR2 from the germline V gene are GTSNPN and SVGIG (reference sequence). The CDR3 runs 13 residues. The ends lost 0 bases at V and 5 bases at J; junction bases unmatched: 3. The CDR3 sequence is CAWSVQGFTEAFF. DNA for the CDR3: TGTGCCTGGAGTGTACAGGGGTTTACTGAAGCTTTCTTT.